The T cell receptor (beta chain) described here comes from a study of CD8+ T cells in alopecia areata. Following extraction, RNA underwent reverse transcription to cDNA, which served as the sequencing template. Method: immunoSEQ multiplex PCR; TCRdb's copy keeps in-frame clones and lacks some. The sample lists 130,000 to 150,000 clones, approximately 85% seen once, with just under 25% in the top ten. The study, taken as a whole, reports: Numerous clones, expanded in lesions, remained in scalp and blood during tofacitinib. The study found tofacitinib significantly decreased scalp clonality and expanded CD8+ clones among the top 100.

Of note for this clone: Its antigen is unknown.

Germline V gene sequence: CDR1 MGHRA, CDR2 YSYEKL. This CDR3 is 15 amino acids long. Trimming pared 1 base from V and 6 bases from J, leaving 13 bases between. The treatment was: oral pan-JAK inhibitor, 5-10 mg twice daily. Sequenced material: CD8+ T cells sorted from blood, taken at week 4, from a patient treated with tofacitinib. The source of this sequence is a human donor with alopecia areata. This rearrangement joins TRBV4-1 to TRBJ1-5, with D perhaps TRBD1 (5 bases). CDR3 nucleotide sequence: TGCGCCAGCAGCCAAGGAGGGGCTTTCAGTCAGCCCCAGCATTTT. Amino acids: CASSQGGAFSQPQHF.